The entry below describes one T cell receptor (beta chain). This record belongs to a study of CXCR3-negative and CXCR3-positive naive CD8 T cells. Phenotypically, naive CD8+ T cells corresponded to CD45RO-CCR7+CD27+CD95-. Germline CDR1 is MNHEY and CDR2 is SMNVEV (reference sequence). The CDR3 covers 14 residues. Preparation of TRB cDNA libraries relied on 5' RACE carrying UMI labels. TCRdb reworked the 5' RACE reads into one entry per CDR3 protein, no DNA. Here the sample table reports about 130,000 distinct CDR3 sequences. Sequencing input: naive CXCR3- CD8+ T cells from blood. Subset in this sample: CD45RO-CCR7+CD27+CD95- naive CD8+ T cells lacking CXCR3 (TNR3-). The source is a human donor in good health. Some clones in this sample may be carry-over from other donors' samples. This chain joins TRBV27 and TRBJ2-1. The CDR3 sequence is CASRSGSSYNEQFF.